The 4 T cell receptor beta chains presented below share a single source sample, sequenced in a study of beta chain features in type 1 diabetes. The study, taken as a whole, reports: Among all four CD4+ subsets, Type 1 diabetes patients had TCRB CDR3s that were moderately but significantly shorter.

These receptors are not linked to any known antigen. The entirety of the isolated RNA underwent reverse transcription, so expressed TCRB transcripts were sequenced. Clones were read by immunoSEQ multiplex PCR, and TCRdb kept only the in-frame ones, dropping some. The sample lists about 120,000 clones, around 15% seen once, with around 2.6% in the top ten. The specimen sequenced was central memory CD4+ T cells from blood. These receptors were taken from a man between 18 and 35 years old with type 1 diabetes.

This clone was seen a handful of times. The CDR3 nucleotides are TGTGCCAGCAGCTTAGGAACGGGCCACGAGCAGTACTTC. Translated, it gives CASSLGTGHEQYF. The chain carries TRBV7-3 and TRBJ2-7; unclear D gene. Per the germline V gene, CDR1 is SGHTA and CDR2 is FQGTGA. This CDR3 comprises 13 residues. Between the trimmed V and J ends, which lost 2 bases and 5 bases, there was a span of 10 bases.

The rearrangement links TRBV10-3 to TRBJ2-7; 8 nucleotides agree with TRBD2. The trim removed 2 bases at V and 0 bases at J, leaving 3 bases unmatched. Germline V gene lookup returns CDR1 ENHRY and CDR2 SYGVKD. The CDR3 totals 15 residues. Here the CDR3 DNA reads TGTGCCATCAGTGAGCGAGCGGGGGACTCCTACGAGCAGTACTTC. Its translation is CAISERAGDSYEQYF.

This chain connects TRBV7-9 to TRBJ2-3; D call uncertain. Germline CDR1 SEHNR, CDR2 FQNEAQ (reference sequence). V was clipped by 5 bases and J by 3 bases, with 21 bases between them. This CDR3 is 17 amino acids long. CDR3 in amino acids: CASSPLRMAMETDTQYF. CDR3 bases: TGTGCCAGCAGCCCCCTAAGAATGGCAATGGAGACAGATACGCAGTATTTT.

This clone was seen only a few times. V is TRBV9 and J is TRBJ2-1; 13 bases agree with TRBD2. The trim removed 3 bases at V and 8 bases at J, leaving 11 bases unmatched. CDR1 and CDR2 from the germline V gene are SGDLS and YYNGEE. CDR3 size: 17 residues. The CDR3 bases are TGTGCCAGCAGCGCCCGACGGACTAGCGGGAGTATGGATGAGCAGTTCTTC. This sequence encodes CASSARRTSGSMDEQFF.